This TCR beta chain was sequenced in a study of patients and donors after allogeneic stem cell transplantation. The CDR3 contains 14 residues. V lost 6 bases to trimming and J lost 10 bases; unmatched junction nucleotides: 8. In this sample, this clonotype turned up a few times. Using its own MiXCR run on the RT-PCR reads, TCRdb lists one record per CDR3 protein. Here the sample spans approximately 99,000 distinct CDR3 sequences, approximately 35% being singletons. The genes are TRBV12-3 or TRBV12-4 and TRBJ2-3, with 12 bases fitting TRBD2. Sequencing was carried out using blood, either unsorted or a sorted T cell fraction (not recorded which). The clonotype comes from a human donor who was either an allogeneic HSCT recipient or a stem cell or donor lymphocyte infusion donor (not recorded which). It is not recorded whose cells these are; they may come from a transplant donor. The CDR3 DNA reads as TGTGCCAGCAGGATACTAGCGGGAGGTCCAGCGCAGTATTTT. This translates into CASRILAGGPAQYF.